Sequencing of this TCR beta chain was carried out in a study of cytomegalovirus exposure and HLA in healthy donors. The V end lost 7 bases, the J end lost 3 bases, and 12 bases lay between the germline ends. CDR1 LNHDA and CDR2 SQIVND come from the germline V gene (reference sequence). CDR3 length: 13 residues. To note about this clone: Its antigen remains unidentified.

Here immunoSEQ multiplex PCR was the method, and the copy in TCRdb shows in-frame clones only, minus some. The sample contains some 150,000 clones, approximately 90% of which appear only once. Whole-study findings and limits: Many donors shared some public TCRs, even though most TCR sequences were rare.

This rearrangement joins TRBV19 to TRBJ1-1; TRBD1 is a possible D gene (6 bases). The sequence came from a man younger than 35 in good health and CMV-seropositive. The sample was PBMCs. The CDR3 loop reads CASTIGQYTEAFF. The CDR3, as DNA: TGTGCCAGTACCATTGGACAGTACACTGAAGCTTTCTTT.